These 19 T cell receptor beta chains were all obtained from the same sample, sequenced in a study of shared clonotypes between healthy human individuals. The assay was immunoSEQ multiplex PCR, and TCRdb's table has in-frame clones only and misses some. The sample includes about 2 million clones, 95% of them seen just once. The sample consisted of naive CD4+ T cells sorted from blood. Subset given: CD45RA+ positively selected. The receptors come from a man younger than 30 in good health.

This sequence joins TRBV6-5 and TRBJ2-1, with D perhaps TRBD1 or TRBD2 (7 bases each). CDR1 is MNHEY, CDR2 SVGAGI, per germline. The CDR3 loop spans 15 amino acids. V gave up 4 bases and J gave up 4 bases, with 14 bases separating them. CDR3 sequence: CASSSAGGGYNEQFF. The CDR3 region has the DNA TGTGCCAGCAGTTCGGCAGGGGGGGGATACAATGAGCAGTTCTTC.

Turning to this clone: This CDR3 is also generated by other DNA sequences in the sample. The chain is built from TRBV5-4 and TRBJ2-7; 13 nucleotides agree with TRBD2. V shed 4 bases, J shed 0 bases, and the junction held 7 bases outside the gene matches. From germline, CDR1 is SGHNT and CDR2 YYREEE (reference sequence). The CDR3 has 17 amino acids. CDR3 in DNA: TGTGCCAGCAGCCGCGGGACTAGCGGGACGATCTCCTACGAGCAGTACTTC. It specifies CASSRGTSGTISYEQYF.

Of note for this clone: The junction departs from the called germline gene at one end, perhaps through a read error. The V gene is TRBV10-3, the J gene TRBJ1-2; TRBD1 agrees at 8 bases. The germline V gene encodes CDR1 ENHRY and CDR2 SYGVKD. This CDR3 is 13 amino acids long. CDR3 bases: TGTGCCATCAGTGAATCACAGGGGGAAGCCCGACGCTTC. This translates into CAISESQGEARRF.

The rearrangement links TRBV7-8 to TRBJ2-1; 7 bases align to TRBD1. The CDR3 is 15 amino acids. The ends lost 2 bases at V and 6 bases at J; junction bases unmatched: 7. Looked up from germline, CDR1 is SGHVS and CDR2 is FQNEAQ. The CDR3 loop is CASSLRGLSPNEQFF. For the CDR3, the DNA is TGTGCCAGCAGCTTAAGGGGGCTTAGCCCCAATGAGCAGTTCTTC.

The rearrangement joins TRBV19 to TRBJ2-7, with 9 bases matching TRBD1. V lost 4 bases to trimming and J lost 0 bases; unmatched junction nucleotides: 10. There are 17 residues in the CDR3. Per the germline V gene, CDR1 is LNHDA and CDR2 is SQIVND (reference sequence). CDR3 in DNA: TGTGCCAGTAGTAAAATTCCGGGACAGGGAATCTCCTACGAGCAGTACTTC. Encoded protein: CASSKIPGQGISYEQYF.

J is TRBJ1-1 and V is TRBV5-6, with D tentatively TRBD1 (5 bases). This CDR3 region has 14 residues. With 5 bases removed from V and 4 bases from J, the gap between germline ends came to 15 bases. Germline V lookup: CDR1 SGHDT, CDR2 YYEEEE. The CDR3 nucleotides are TGTGCCAGCAGGGAGGGGTCAGCGCCCACTGAAGCTTTCTTT. It is translated as CASREGSAPTEAFF. Using reference TRBV5-6 and TRBJ1-1 for the parts outside the CDR3, the full variable domain is DAGVTQSPTHLIKTRGQQVTLRCSPKSGHDTVSWYQQALGQGPQFIFQYYEEEERQRGNFPDRFSGHQFPNYSSELNVNALLLGDSALYLCASREGSAPTEAFFGQGTRLTVV.

J is TRBJ2-7 and V is TRBV9; TRBD1 might be the D (6 bases). This CDR3 is built from 13 residues. The V end was cut by 5 bases, the J end by 3 bases, with 12 bases between. In germline, CDR1 is SGDLS, CDR2 YYNGEE. CDR3 DNA sequence: TGTGCCAGCAGTTTTGGACAGTACTACGAGCAGTACTTC. Encoded protein: CASSFGQYYEQYF.

The chain employs TRBV6-1 and TRBJ2-2; 9 nucleotides match TRBD1. Germline CDR1 is MNHNS and CDR2 is SASEGT. The CDR3 extends over 14 amino acids. Unmatched junction bases numbered 9, after V lost 10 bases and J lost 6 bases. The CDR3 DNA reads as TGTGCCATACGACAGGGGGGGTTCGCCGGGGAGCTGTTTTTT. It is translated as CAIRQGGFAGELFF.

V usage is TRBV4-3 and J usage is TRBJ2-7; TRBD1 matches at 10 bases. This CDR3 contains 16 residues. The junction had 7 bases not matched to a gene; V was cut back by 0 bases and J by 5 bases. CDR1 and CDR2 from the germline V gene are LGHNA and YSLEER. The chain's CDR3 is CASSQDDRGRVDEQYF. For the CDR3, the DNA is TGCGCCAGCAGCCAAGATGACAGGGGGCGTGTGGACGAGCAGTACTTC.

This chain joins TRBV7-8 and TRBJ1-5; perhaps TRBD1 as D (6 bases). Germline assignment: CDR1 SGHVS and CDR2 FQNEAQ. The CDR3 loop spans 16 amino acids. Trimming left V 0 bases short and J 7 bases short, with 16 bases between. The CDR3 loop reads CASSLAWGGGGQPQHF. The CDR3 DNA sequence: TGTGCCAGCAGCTTAGCGTGGGGGGGCGGAGGGCAGCCCCAGCATTTT.

The chain employs TRBV5-1 and TRBJ2-3; TRBD1 agrees at 7 bases. The CDR3 length is 15 residues. CDR1 is SGHRS and CDR2 is YFSETQ in the germline V gene. V shed 3 bases and J 0 bases; nucleotides not matched to a gene: 4. The CDR3 here is CASSSGQSSTDTQYF. CDR3 nucleotides: TGCGCCAGCAGCTCGGGACAGTCGAGCACAGATACGCAGTATTTT.

CDR3 sequence: CASSHGSSGNTIYF. The CDR3 DNA sequence: TGTGCCAGCAGCCACGGGAGCTCTGGAAACACCATATATTTT. The chain employs TRBV14 and TRBJ1-3; D remains unclear. V shed 3 bases and J shed 0 bases, with 6 bases lying between them. The CDR3 spans 14 residues. From germline, CDR1 is SGHDN and CDR2 FVKESK. Drawing the rest from reference TRBV14 and TRBJ1-3, the complete variable domain is EAGVTQFPSHSVIEKGQTVTLRCDPISGHDNLYWYRRVMGKEIKFLLHFVKESKQDESGMPNNRFLAERTGGTYSTLKVQPAELEDSGVYFCASSHGSSGNTIYFGEGSWLTVV.

In regard to this clone: The identical CDR3 is also encoded by other nucleotide sequences in the sample. The V call is TRBV18, the J call TRBJ2-7; the D is unclear. V lost 2 bases and J lost 4, with 6 bases in between. Germline CDR1 is KGHSH and CDR2 is LQKENI. There are 12 residues in the CDR3. The CDR3 protein is CASSPLGYEQYF. The DNA for the CDR3 is TGTGCCAGCTCACCATTGGGTTACGAGCAGTACTTC. Looking up the rest from reference TRBV18 and TRBJ2-7 gives the full variable domain: NAGVMQNPRHLVRRRGQEARLRCSPMKGHSHVYWYRQLPEEGLKFMVYLQKENIIDESGMPKERFSAEFPKEGPSILRIQQVVRGDSAAYFCASSPLGYEQYFGPGTRLTVT.

This chain links TRBV5-1 with TRBJ2-7, with D unresolved. This CDR3 has 10 residues. Trimming took off 7 bases at V and 0 bases at J, with 2 bases between the two ends. CDR1 and CDR2 (germline): SGHRS, YFSETQ. The CDR3: CASLSYEQYF. Here the CDR3 DNA reads TGCGCCAGCCTCTCCTACGAGCAGTACTTC.

This clone occurred once. The same CDR3 also results from other DNA sequences found in this sample. V gene TRBV9 combines with J gene TRBJ2-3; D is unresolved. From germline, CDR1 is SGDLS and CDR2 YYNGEE. The CDR3 has 13 amino acids. Trimming pared 4 bases from V and 6 bases from J, leaving 12 bases between. The CDR3 sequence is CASSPQTADTQYF. The CDR3, as DNA: TGTGCCAGCAGCCCCCAAACGGCGGATACGCAGTATTTT.

The chain is built from TRBV10-1 and TRBJ1-6, with D unclear. CDR3 length equals 12 residues. V was pared by 3 bases and J by 5 bases, with 2 bases between. Germline CDR1 and CDR2: WNHNN and SYGVQD (reference sequence). The CDR3 DNA sequence: TGCGCCAGCAGTGACCATAATTCACCCCTCCACTTT. Protein sequence: CASSDHNSPLHF.

V is TRBV5-1 and J is TRBJ2-1; D not resolved. CDR1 SGHRS and CDR2 YFSETQ come from the germline V gene. The CDR3 has 16 residues. V gave up 0 bases and J gave up 0 bases, with 10 bases separating them. Here the CDR3 DNA reads TGCGCCAGCAGCTTGGCCGCCAGTAGCTCCTACAATGAGCAGTTCTTC. Translating gives CASSLAASSSYNEQFF.

In this sample, this clone turned up once. The rearrangement links TRBV10-3 to TRBJ1-2; 7 bases line up with TRBD1. The CDR3 covers 13 residues. Per the germline V gene, CDR1 is ENHRY and CDR2 is SYGVKD. Trimming at V came to 6 bases and at J to 4 bases, leaving 5 bases not matched to a gene. CDR3 protein: CAIRETGPYGYTF. The DNA for the CDR3 is TGTGCCATCAGGGAGACAGGGCCCTATGGCTACACCTTC.

The chain recombines TRBV18 with TRBJ1-6; D gene uncertain. The CDR3 covers 13 residues. CDR1 and CDR2 (germline): KGHSH, LQKENI. V lost 6 bases and J lost 15, with 18 bases in between. CDR3 loop: CASSLAGDWGLHF. The CDR3 DNA reads TGTGCCAGCTCGTTAGCCGGGGATTGGGGCCTCCACTTT.